The 11 T cell receptor beta chains below come from one sample, sequenced in a study of blood T cell repertoires in COVID-19. Assay used: immunoSEQ multiplex PCR; TCRdb lists only in-frame clones, some missing. This table has approximately 440,000 clones, around 91% appearing once. Material for sequencing was PBMCs or T cells enriched from blood (not recorded which). Receptors originate from a man younger than 30 who had recovered from COVID-19.

V usage is TRBV29-1 and J usage is TRBJ1-4; D call uncertain. The germline gives CDR1 SQVTM, CDR2 ANQGSEA. Trimming pared 7 bases from V and 7 bases from J, leaving 16 bases between. This CDR3 comprises 13 residues. The CDR3 region is CSAEEGAGEKLFF. The CDR3 DNA is TGCAGCGCTGAGGAGGGAGCGGGTGAAAAACTGTTTTTT.

The J gene is TRBJ2-1, the V gene TRBV30, with 9 bases matching TRBD1. Germline V gene data show CDR1 as GTSNPN and CDR2 as SVGIG (reference sequence). The CDR3 runs to 15 residues. V lost 1 base, J lost 7 bases, and 8 bases stayed unmatched. The CDR3 nucleotides read TGTGCCTGGAGTGACAGGGGGCTCGGGGGGAATGAGCAGTTCTTC. This sequence encodes CAWSDRGLGGNEQFF.

The chain recombines TRBV19 with TRBJ1-1; 10 bases fit TRBD1. With 4 bases clipped from V and 5 bases from J, the junction kept 10 bases outside the gene matches. Germline CDR1 LNHDA, CDR2 SQIVND (reference sequence). The CDR3 consists of 16 residues. CDR3 DNA: TGTGCCAGTAGTACTCCTCGACAGGGGGCATGGACTGAAGCTTTCTTT. It encodes CASSTPRQGAWTEAFF.

The chain employs TRBV2 and TRBJ1-1; a weak D match, TRBD1 (5 bases). The germline V gene encodes CDR1 SNHLY and CDR2 FYNNEI. The CDR3 length is 14 residues. V dropped 9 bases and J dropped 4 bases, with 18 bases sitting between them. Here the CDR3 DNA reads TGTGCCAGACAATTAGCCAGGGAGGGCACTGAAGCTTTCTTT. It codes for CARQLAREGTEAFF.

This chain joins TRBV27 and TRBJ1-5; the match to TRBD1 covers 7 bases. This CDR3 has 15 amino acids. Per germline, CDR1 MNHEY and CDR2 SMNVEV (reference sequence). The J segment lost 2 bases and the V segment lost 2 bases, leaving 3 bases of the junction unmatched. The CDR3 sequence is CASSLQGVGNQPQHF. CDR3 bases: TGTGCCAGCAGTTTACAGGGGGTCGGCAATCAGCCCCAGCATTTT.

The chain combines TRBV27 with TRBJ1-6; the D is unclear. CDR3 length equals 16 residues. The V and J ends lost 6 bases and 10 bases respectively, with 22 bases between them. Germline assignment: CDR1 MNHEY and CDR2 SMNVEV (reference sequence). Here the CDR3 reads CASSRGRRTSGSPLHF. Written as DNA, the CDR3 is TGTGCCAGCAGCCGCGGACGGAGGACCTCTGGGTCACCCCTCCACTTT.

The V gene is TRBV6-4, the J gene TRBJ2-3; 11 nucleotides align to TRBD2. Germline CDR1 is MRHNA and CDR2 is SNTAGT. V shed 4 bases, J shed 0 bases, and the junction held 3 bases outside the gene matches. This CDR3 spans 16 amino acids. The CDR3 spells CASSALAGESTDTQYF. The CDR3 bases are TGTGCCAGCAGTGCACTAGCGGGGGAAAGCACAGATACGCAGTATTTT.

This clone was seen only once. This chain connects TRBV2 to TRBJ1-5; possible D gene TRBD1, 6 bases. Germline V lookup: CDR1 SNHLY, CDR2 FYNNEI. The germline V and J ends were trimmed by 4 bases and 3 bases, with 13 bases remaining between them. This CDR3 is 15 amino acids long. The CDR3: CASSALTGNNQPQHF. The CDR3 nucleotides read TGTGCCAGCAGTGCCCTTACAGGGAACAATCAGCCCCAGCATTTT.

The count of this clone is one. V gene TRBV5-1 combines with J gene TRBJ1-3, with D perhaps TRBD1 (5 bases). This CDR3 contains 18 residues. Germline-derived CDR1 and CDR2 are SGHRS and YFSETQ. Trimming left V 1 base short and J 4 bases short, with 21 bases between. The CDR3 coding sequence is TGCGCCAGCAGCTTGTACGACAGCCCGAAGTCCTCCGGAAACACCATATATTTT. It encodes CASSLYDSPKSSGNTIYF.

The chain joins TRBV6-5 to TRBJ1-2; D gene unclear. V was cut by 6 bases and J by 5 bases, with 13 bases left in between. The V gene's germline CDR1 is MNHEY and CDR2 SVGAGI. CDR3 length: 13 amino acids. The CDR3 DNA sequence: TGTGCCAGCAGCCGGGAGGCCTCGTATGGCTACACCTTC. Its protein product is CASSREASYGYTF.

This chain uses TRBV7-2 with TRBJ1-5; a weak D match, TRBD1 (5 bases). Germline CDR1 is SGHTA and CDR2 is FQGNSA. The CDR3 consists of 14 residues. V lost 8 bases to trimming and J lost 5 bases, with 16 bases between them. The CDR3 reads CASRRRGGDQPQHF. CDR3 nucleotides: TGTGCCAGCCGCAGGAGGGGCGGGGATCAGCCCCAGCATTTT. Full variable domain (rest looked up from reference TRBV7-2 and TRBJ1-5): GAGVSQSPSNKVTEKGKDVELRCDPISGHTALYWYRQSLGQGLEFLIYFQGNSAPDKSGLPSDRFSAERTGGSVSTLTIQRTQQEDSAVYLCASRRRGGDQPQHFGDGTRLSIL.